These 26 T cell receptor beta chains were all obtained from the same sample, sequenced in a study of OX40 agonist ivuxolimab in advanced cancers. The repertoire was sequenced with immunoSEQ multiplex PCR; TCRdb's copy has only in-frame clones and lacks some. The sample has about 70,000 clones; 85% to 90% are singletons. The material was CD4+ or CD8+ T cells sorted from blood, obtained in a trial of the OX40 agonist ivuxolimab. These TCRs come from an adult with an advanced solid tumor such as melanoma, head and neck, liver or kidney cancer.

In its sample, this clone was seen once. The V call is TRBV10-2, the J call TRBJ1-5; D uncertain. The CDR3 covers 14 residues. Looked up from germline, CDR1 is WSHSY and CDR2 is SAAADI. V lost 5 bases, J lost 6 bases, and 14 bases lay in between. The CDR3 nucleotides are TGCGCCAGCAGTCCCACAACCCCTGGTCAGCCCCAGCATTTT. Translating it yields CASSPTTPGQPQHF.

The genes are TRBV2 and TRBJ1-3, with a tentative D call TRBD1 (5 bases). The length of the CDR3 is 16 residues. Deletions cut 6 bases from V and 2 bases from J, with 17 bases between. Germline CDR1 SNHLY, CDR2 FYNNEI. CDR3 DNA sequence: TGTGCCAGCAGAAGGGGCAAATCGGAAGCTGGAAACACCATATATTTT. Protein sequence: CASRRGKSEAGNTIYF.

J is TRBJ2-1 and V is TRBV5-6; D gene ambiguous. Germline CDR1 and CDR2: SGHDT and YYEEEE. V was cut by 0 bases and J by 4 bases, with 11 bases left in between. This CDR3 has 15 amino acids. CDR3 region: CASSLVSASYNEQFF. The CDR3 bases are TGTGCCAGCAGCTTGGTCTCTGCGTCTTACAATGAGCAGTTCTTC.

The V and J genes are TRBV9 and TRBJ2-1, with 8 bases fitting TRBD2. V gave up 0 bases and J gave up 8 bases; unmatched junction bases: 10. This CDR3 region has 16 residues. In germline, CDR1 is SGDLS, CDR2 YYNGEE. CDR3 DNA sequence: TGTGCCAGCAGCGTAGTTGGAGGGGTAGCGGGACATGAGCAGTTCTTC. This sequence encodes CASSVVGGVAGHEQFF.

This clone was observed a few times. The rearrangement joins TRBV27 to TRBJ1-1, with TRBD1 matching 7 bases. With V trimmed by 6 bases and J by 3 bases, 13 bases remained unmatched. Per germline, CDR1 MNHEY and CDR2 SMNVEV (reference sequence). The CDR3 totals 16 residues. CDR3 DNA: TGTGCCAGCAGACCCTTTTACAGGGGAAGTCACACTGAAGCTTTCTTT. Amino acids: CASRPFYRGSHTEAFF.

V is TRBV2 and J is TRBJ1-5; no firm D call. The ends were cut back, 3 bases at V and 7 bases at J, with 10 bases in the middle. CDR1 is SNHLY and CDR2 is FYNNEI in the germline V gene. The CDR3 is 13 amino acids. This CDR3 is CASSDSMLQPQHF. The CDR3 nucleotides read TGTGCCAGCAGTGACAGTATGCTCCAGCCCCAGCATTTT.

V and J are TRBV15 and TRBJ2-1, with 7 bases matching TRBD1. After removal of 0 bases from V and 7 bases from J, the junction contained 9 bases not matched to a gene. This CDR3 is 16 amino acids long. Germline V CDR1 and CDR2: LNHNV, YYDKDF (reference sequence). The CDR3: CATSRDGEQGTNEQFF. The CDR3 nucleotides are TGTGCCACCAGCAGAGATGGGGAACAGGGGACGAATGAGCAGTTCTTC.

The chain joins TRBV9 to TRBJ2-7; D is perhaps TRBD1 or TRBD2 (5 bases each). V shed 4 bases and J shed 2 bases, with 19 bases lying between them. CDR3 length: 16 residues. CDR1 and CDR2 (germline): SGDLS, YYNGEE. CDR3 DNA sequence: TGTGCCAGCAGCCCGACCGGGACGCCAATCGCCTACGAGCAGTACTTC. This translates into CASSPTGTPIAYEQYF.

This clone was counted a few times. This chain connects TRBV5-1 to TRBJ2-7; TRBD1 aligns across 11 bases. The CDR3 totals 16 residues. Germline CDR1 and CDR2: SGHRS and YFSETQ. J gave up 0 bases and V 2 bases, and 4 bases lay outside the gene matches. This CDR3 reads CASSFRTGGNSYEQYF. CDR3 bases: TGCGCCAGCAGCTTTAGGACAGGGGGCAACTCCTACGAGCAGTACTTC.

The chain is built from TRBV5-1 and TRBJ2-5; D possibly uses TRBD1 or TRBD2 (6 bases each). The CDR3 runs 14 residues. The V gene lost 7 bases and the J gene lost 1 base, with 14 bases spanning the gap. The V gene's germline CDR1 is SGHRS and CDR2 YFSETQ. The CDR3 sequence: CASSGGGSQETQYF. The CDR3 DNA is TGCGCCAGCTCCGGAGGGGGGTCCCAAGAGACCCAGTACTTC.

This sequence joins TRBV10-3 and TRBJ1-6, with D hard to call. Germline CDR1 ENHRY, CDR2 SYGVKD. Trimming pared 0 bases from V and 5 bases from J, leaving 8 bases between. This CDR3 comprises 15 residues. CDR3 DNA: TGTGCCATCAGTGAGTCGTACGGGCATAATTCACCCCTCCACTTT. Residues: CAISESYGHNSPLHF.

The gene calls are TRBV7-2 and TRBJ2-3; the match to TRBD2 covers 7 bases. V gave up 7 bases and J gave up 5 bases; unmatched junction bases: 9. The germline CDR1 and CDR2 sequences are SGHTA and FQGNSA. The CDR3 extends over 14 amino acids. The CDR3 sequence is CASNSAGVLDTQYF. CDR3 coding DNA: TGTGCCAGCAATTCGGCGGGAGTCTTAGATACGCAGTATTTT.

This chain links TRBV6-1 with TRBJ2-1; 9 bases are shared with TRBD2. J was trimmed by 3 bases and V by 4 bases; bases with no gene match: 10. This CDR3 is built from 17 residues. Germline CDR1 MNHNS, CDR2 SASEGT. This CDR3 reads CASSATHSGRNYNEQFF. For the CDR3, the DNA is TGTGCCAGCAGTGCTACGCATAGCGGGAGAAACTACAATGAGCAGTTCTTC.

The V gene is TRBV6-4, the J gene TRBJ2-7, with TRBD2 as a possible D gene (5 bases). Trimming removed 5 bases at V and 5 bases at J, with 13 bases between. The CDR3 covers 13 residues. CDR1 is MRHNA and CDR2 is SNTAGT in the germline V gene. CDR3: CASSLGSAHEQYF. The DNA for the CDR3 is TGTGCCAGCAGTTTGGGGAGTGCCCACGAGCAGTACTTC.

The J gene is TRBJ2-5, the V gene TRBV2; D is undetermined. This CDR3 is 14 amino acids long. Germline V gene data show CDR1 as SNHLY and CDR2 as FYNNEI. V was trimmed by 6 bases and J by 5 bases, leaving 16 bases between them. The chain's CDR3 is CASRGLGLGETQYF. CDR3 DNA sequence: TGTGCCAGCAGGGGCCTAGGGCTCGGGGAGACCCAGTACTTC. The full variable domain, in which reference TRBV2 and TRBJ2-5 provide the parts outside the CDR3, is EPEVTQTPSHQVTQMGQEVILRCVPISNHLYFYWYRQILGQKVEFLVSFYNNEISEKSEIFDDQFSVERPDGSNFTLKIRSTKLEDSAMYFCASRGLGLGETQYFGPGTRLLVL.

A word on this clone: Other DNA variants within this sample encode the same CDR3. The chain is built from TRBV7-9 and TRBJ2-5; tentatively, D is TRBD1 or TRBD2 (6 bases each). In germline, CDR1 is SEHNR, CDR2 FQNEAQ (reference sequence). V lost 4 bases and J 4 bases, leaving 22 bases between the germline ends. CDR3 length: 17 amino acids. This chain's CDR3 is CASSSFRKIGGRETQYF. The CDR3 region has the DNA TGTGCCAGCAGCTCATTCAGGAAGATAGGGGGGCGAGAGACCCAGTACTTC.

The chain couples TRBV5-4 to TRBJ1-4, with D uncertain. From germline, CDR1 is SGHNT and CDR2 YYREEE (reference sequence). The V and J ends lost 0 bases and 0 bases respectively, with 6 bases between them. This CDR3 is built from 15 residues. The CDR3 is CASSLGAATNEKLFF. CDR3 bases: TGTGCCAGCAGCTTGGGAGCGGCAACTAATGAAAAACTGTTTTTT.

The chain uses TRBV27 and TRBJ2-7; tentative D call: TRBD1 (6 bases). The V end was cut by 7 bases, the J end by 3 bases, with 10 bases between. CDR3 length: 12 residues. CDR1 MNHEY and CDR2 SMNVEV come from the germline V gene (reference sequence). The CDR3 DNA reads TGTGCCAGCACATTACAGGGCTACGAGCAGTACTTC. This encodes CASTLQGYEQYF.

The chain recombines TRBV11-2 with TRBJ2-7, with 8 bases fitting TRBD2. This CDR3 has 16 amino acids. Trimming removed 7 bases from V and 4 bases from J; junction bases left unmatched: 15. Germline V gene data show CDR1 as SGHAT and CDR2 as FQNNGV. This CDR3 is CASTSRVVAGFYEQYF. In nucleotides, the CDR3 is TGTGCCAGCACCTCTAGGGTGGTAGCGGGGTTTTACGAGCAGTACTTC.

The rearrangement uses TRBV7-9 and TRBJ1-2, with TRBD1 identical over 7 bases. The CDR3 loop spans 14 amino acids. Looked up from germline, CDR1 is SEHNR and CDR2 is FQNEAQ (reference sequence). The trim removed 5 bases at V and 4 bases at J, leaving 7 bases unmatched. Here the CDR3 DNA reads TGTGCCAGCAGCCGTGGGACAGCCCTCTATGGCTACACCTTC. This codes for CASSRGTALYGYTF.

CDR3 in DNA: TGCAGCGTTTTTTTCCGACCAGTCACCTTCGGTTACTCCTACAATGAGCAGTTCTTC. Encoded protein: CSVFFRPVTFGYSYNEQFF. The J gene is TRBJ2-1, the V gene TRBV29-1; no clear D gene. This CDR3 spans 19 amino acids. Germline V gives CDR1 SQVTM, CDR2 ANQGSEA. Trimming pared 5 bases from V and 0 bases from J, leaving 26 bases between.

The gene calls are TRBV7-2 and TRBJ2-1; TRBD2 agrees at 16 bases. Trimming took 1 base from V and 7 from J; bases not matched to a gene: 4. The germline CDR1 and CDR2 sequences are SGHTA and FQGNSA. The CDR3 has 17 residues. The chain's CDR3 is CASSLVGTSGGANEQFF. The CDR3 region has the DNA TGTGCCAGCAGCTTAGTAGGGACTAGCGGGGGGGCAAATGAGCAGTTCTTC.

The chain recombines TRBV14 with TRBJ1-5; D unclear. The germline V and J ends were trimmed by 0 bases and 4 bases, with 4 bases remaining between them. The CDR3 sequence is 13 residues long. In germline, CDR1 is SGHDN, CDR2 FVKESK. The CDR3 region has the DNA TGTGCCAGCAGCCAAGACAGGAATCAGCCCCAGCATTTT. Translated: CASSQDRNQPQHF.

Regarding this clone: Mismatch with germline at one junction end may stem from a read error. This chain links TRBV2 with TRBJ2-7, with D possibly matching TRBD2 (6 bases). CDR1 and CDR2 from the germline V gene are SNHLY and FYNNEI. CDR3 length: 14 amino acids. CDR3 sequence (DNA): TGTGCCAGCAACCGGGGAGGCCTTGGCTACGCGCAGTACTTC. The encoded protein is CASNRGGLGYAQYF.

This rearrangement joins TRBV6-5 to TRBJ1-2, with D maybe TRBD1 (5 bases). The CDR3 is 13 amino acids. The germline V gene encodes CDR1 MNHEY and CDR2 SVGAGI. V was pared by 6 bases and J by 8 bases, with 16 bases between. In DNA, the CDR3 is TGTGCCAGCAGGCCCGGGGCGAGGAGCGGCTACACCTTC. Translating gives CASRPGARSGYTF.

The V gene is TRBV5-6, the J gene TRBJ1-1; no reliable D call. With 6 bases removed from V and 5 bases from J, the gap between germline ends came to 17 bases. The CDR3 sequence is 14 residues long. CDR1 is SGHDT, CDR2 YYEEEE, per germline. The CDR3 DNA reads TGTGCCAGCACCCGCCGGGGAGGGAGGACTGAAGCTTTCTTT. Translated, it gives CASTRRGGRTEAFF. Full variable domain (missing parts from reference TRBV5-6 and TRBJ1-1): DAGVTQSPTHLIKTRGQQVTLRCSPKSGHDTVSWYQQALGQGPQFIFQYYEEEERQRGNFPDRFSGHQFPNYSSELNVNALLLGDSALYLCASTRRGGRTEAFFGQGTRLTVV.